These 19 T cell receptor beta chains were all obtained from the same sample, sequenced in a study of PD-1 blockade in classical Hodgkin lymphoma. Sequencing used immunoSEQ multiplex PCR; TCRdb keeps in-frame clones, though not all of them. Among over 10,000 clones listed, about 90% were seen once. Exposure to brentuximab vedotin varied, and each patient had relapsed following autologous stem cell transplantation. Sequenced material: peripheral blood mononuclear cells (PBMCs), taken at baseline. These receptors came from a human donor with classical Hodgkin lymphoma.

J is TRBJ2-1 and V is TRBV19; maybe TRBD1 (6 bases). The CDR3 runs 16 residues. Germline CDR1 and CDR2: LNHDA and SQIVND (reference sequence). V lost 3 bases to trimming and J lost 5 bases, with 17 bases between them. The DNA of the CDR3 is TGTGCCAGTAGTATGCTAACAGGGTGGGCGAACAATGAGCAGTTCTTC. This sequence encodes CASSMLTGWANNEQFF.

In this sample, this clone turned up once. The V call is TRBV29-1, the J call TRBJ1-1; weak D call: TRBD1 (6 bases). The CDR3 runs 15 residues. V was pared by 1 base and J by 5 bases, with 17 bases between. Germline V gene data show CDR1 as SQVTM and CDR2 as ANQGSEA. CDR3: CSVEGGQGRKTEAFF. For the CDR3, the DNA is TGCAGCGTTGAAGGGGGGCAGGGAAGGAAGACTGAAGCTTTCTTT.

The chain uses TRBV18 and TRBJ2-2, with 7 nucleotides matching TRBD1. The trim removed 5 bases at V and 3 bases at J, leaving 6 bases unmatched. The CDR3 runs 15 residues. Germline CDR1 KGHSH, CDR2 LQKENI. The DNA of the CDR3 is TGTGCCAGCTCAACAGACGGACAGGACACCGGGGAGCTGTTTTTT. Its translation: CASSTDGQDTGELFF.

As concerns this clone: At one of its ends the junction is not consistent with the germline gene, which may arise from a read error. J is TRBJ2-7 and V is TRBV6-5, with 7 bases fitting TRBD2. Germline assignment: CDR1 MNHEY and CDR2 SVGAGI. The CDR3 consists of 12 residues. The CDR3 loop is CASSYSGGTMNF. The CDR3 nucleotides are TGTGCCAGCAGTTACTCCGGGGGGACGATGAACTTC.

This chain connects TRBV2 to TRBJ2-1; 8 bases fit TRBD2. J was trimmed by 0 bases and V by 6 bases; bases with no gene match: 4. This CDR3 contains 15 residues. CDR1 and CDR2 (germline): SNHLY, FYNNEI. CDR3 protein: CASRAGAGSYNEQFF. Written as DNA, the CDR3 is TGTGCCAGCAGAGCGGGAGCGGGCTCCTACAATGAGCAGTTCTTC.

The chain links TRBV9 to TRBJ2-5; possible D gene TRBD1, 5 bases. Trimming cost V 1 base and J 2 bases, with 15 bases left between them. The CDR3 runs to 16 residues. Germline loops: CDR1 SGDLS, CDR2 YYNGEE. The CDR3 loop reads CASSVYPRVEQETQYF. Written as DNA, the CDR3 is TGTGCCAGCAGCGTATACCCCAGGGTAGAGCAAGAGACCCAGTACTTC. Together with reference TRBV9 and TRBJ2-5, the CDR3 gives the full variable domain: DSGVTQTPKHLITATGQRVTLRCSPRSGDLSVYWYQQSLDQGLQFLIQYYNGEERAKGNILERFSAQQFPDLHSELNLSSLELGDSALYFCASSVYPRVEQETQYFGPGTRLLVL.

The chain carries TRBV5-1 and TRBJ2-1, with TRBD1 identical over 7 bases. V shed 6 bases, J shed 7 bases, and the junction held 13 bases outside the gene matches. The CDR3 extends over 15 amino acids. Germline CDR1 SGHRS, CDR2 YFSETQ. The CDR3 spells CASKTPTGPVNEQFF. DNA for the CDR3: TGCGCCAGCAAAACCCCGACAGGGCCCGTTAATGAGCAGTTCTTC.

This clone appeared once. The chain employs TRBV6-5 and TRBJ2-1, with 8 bases aligning to TRBD1. Germline V lookup: CDR1 MNHEY, CDR2 SVGAGI. This CDR3 has 13 residues. V trimming: 6 bases; J trimming: 9 bases; junction bases outside the gene matches: 7. CDR3 loop: CASSRDRGGEQFF. The CDR3 DNA reads as TGTGCCAGCAGCCGCGACAGGGGAGGTGAGCAGTTCTTC.

DNA for the CDR3: TGCGCCAGCAGCTTGGACAGGGGAGATCAGCCCCAGCATTTT. It encodes CASSLDRGDQPQHF. V gene TRBV5-1 combines with J gene TRBJ1-5, with 7 nucleotides matching TRBD1. The CDR3 contains 14 residues. The V gene end was trimmed by 0 bases and the J gene end by 5 bases; junction bases not matched to a gene: 2. Per the germline V gene, CDR1 is SGHRS and CDR2 is YFSETQ.

The gene calls are TRBV7-8 and TRBJ2-2; weak D call: TRBD1 (5 bases). The germline V and J ends were trimmed by 5 bases and 4 bases, with 8 bases remaining between them. Germline-derived CDR1 and CDR2 are SGHVS and FQNEAQ. The CDR3 runs to 13 residues. CDR3 region: CASSRTTTGELFF. CDR3 nucleotide sequence: TGTGCCAGCAGCCGGACAACCACCGGGGAGCTGTTTTTT.

This rearrangement joins TRBV5-1 to TRBJ1-1, with 8 bases lining up with TRBD1. The CDR3 consists of 15 residues. Germline V gives CDR1 SGHRS, CDR2 YFSETQ. The V segment lost 2 bases and the J segment 4 bases; nucleotides outside the gene matches: 7. The CDR3: CASSLRDRSGTEAFF. In nucleotides, the CDR3 is TGCGCCAGCAGCTTAAGGGACAGGTCCGGCACTGAAGCTTTCTTT.

The CDR3 loop is CASGDWGHNEQFF. The CDR3 region has the DNA TGTGCCAGCGGCGACTGGGGGCACAATGAGCAGTTCTTC. The chain combines TRBV27 with TRBJ2-1; D is perhaps TRBD1 (6 bases). Trimming cost V 8 bases and J 5 bases, with 13 bases left between them. The CDR3 loop spans 13 amino acids. Germline assignment: CDR1 MNHEY and CDR2 SMNVEV (reference sequence).

This clone showed up just once. J is TRBJ2-6 and V is TRBV27; the D is unclear. The CDR3 sequence is 18 residues long. V lost 1 base and J lost 2, with 15 bases in between. The V gene's germline CDR1 is MNHEY and CDR2 SMNVEV (reference sequence). The CDR3 loop reads CASSLYLGTPPGANVLTF. The CDR3 DNA follows: TGTGCCAGCAGTTTATATCTCGGCACCCCCCCTGGGGCCAACGTCCTGACTTTC.

The chain joins TRBV29-1 to TRBJ2-7, with 8 bases identical to TRBD1. Germline V lookup: CDR1 SQVTM, CDR2 ANQGSEA. Losses at the gene ends were 5 bases for V and 6 bases for J; bases not matched to a gene: 9. The CDR3 contains 13 residues. In DNA, the CDR3 is TGCAGCGTTCGAGAGACAGGGGCGGCCGAGCAGTACTTC. It specifies CSVRETGAAEQYF.

This chain uses TRBV4-2 with TRBJ2-3; D is ambiguous. CDR1 LGHNA and CDR2 YNFKEQ come from the germline V gene. The CDR3 sequence is 13 residues long. The V end was cut by 1 base, the J end by 6 bases, with 8 bases between. The CDR3 nucleotides read TGTGCCAGCAGCCAAGTCATAGGGGATACGCAGTATTTT. Protein product: CASSQVIGDTQYF.

This clone was seen only once. V usage is TRBV5-4 and J usage is TRBJ2-7; 8 nucleotides line up with TRBD2. The V segment lost 4 bases and the J segment 4 bases; nucleotides outside the gene matches: 10. The CDR3 spans 15 residues. Germline assignment: CDR1 SGHNT and CDR2 YYREEE (reference sequence). The CDR3 sequence: CASSQKAGDAYEQYF. CDR3 sequence (DNA): TGTGCCAGCAGCCAAAAAGCGGGAGATGCTTACGAGCAGTACTTC. Full variable domain (rest looked up from reference TRBV5-4 and TRBJ2-7): ETGVTQSPTHLIKTRGQQVTLRCSSQSGHNTVSWYQQALGQGPQFIFQYYREEENGRGNFPPRFSGLQFPNYSSELNVNALELDDSALYLCASSQKAGDAYEQYFGPGTRLTVT.

V usage is TRBV6-1 and J usage is TRBJ1-5, with D hard to call. CDR3 length equals 13 residues. The V gene's germline CDR1 is MNHNS and CDR2 SASEGT. V dropped 4 bases and J dropped 4 bases, with 8 bases sitting between them. The CDR3 loop is CASSVGRNQPQHF. DNA for the CDR3: TGTGCCAGCAGTGTCGGAAGGAATCAGCCCCAGCATTTT.

This chain links TRBV6-5 with TRBJ2-7; 9 bases map to TRBD2. J was trimmed by 3 bases and V by 6 bases; bases with no gene match: 9. Germline V gives CDR1 MNHEY, CDR2 SVGAGI. The CDR3 covers 15 residues. The CDR3 sequence is CASSRSGSNLYEQYF. CDR3 nucleotides: TGTGCCAGCAGCCGTAGCGGGAGTAACCTCTACGAGCAGTACTTC.

The chain links TRBV9 to TRBJ1-1, with TRBD1 as a possible D gene (6 bases). The germline V gene encodes CDR1 SGDLS and CDR2 YYNGEE. V dropped 3 bases and J dropped 2 bases, with 20 bases sitting between them. The CDR3 spans 17 residues. The CDR3 nucleotides are TGTGCCAGCAGCGCCTCCGCGACGGGGGGGCGAAACACTGAAGCTTTCTTT. Translation: CASSASATGGRNTEAFF.